The 13 T cell receptor beta chains listed next were all sequenced from one sample in a study of blood T cell repertoires in COVID-19. Generated by immunoSEQ multiplex PCR, the TCRdb table keeps only in-frame clones and is missing some. The sample holds some 150,000 clones; more than 75% are singletons and the top ten take roughly 2.6%. The sample taken for sequencing was peripheral blood. These TCRs come from a human donor with acute or convalescent COVID-19. The donor label of this sample is uncertain.

The V gene is TRBV5-8, the J gene TRBJ2-5, with 9 nucleotides matching TRBD1. CDR1 SGHTS and CDR2 YDEGEE come from the germline V gene. This CDR3 is built from 14 residues. Germline trimming cut 4 bases from V and 4 bases from J; bases unmatched to any gene: 5. The CDR3 DNA is TGTGCCAGCAGCCGGGACAGGGTAGGAGAGACCCAGTACTTC. Its protein is CASSRDRVGETQYF.

The rearrangement uses TRBV19 and TRBJ1-4; D remains unclear. Trimming removed 9 bases from V and 8 bases from J, with 22 bases in between. Looked up from germline, CDR1 is LNHDA and CDR2 is SQIVND (reference sequence). This CDR3 is 15 amino acids long. The CDR3 region has the DNA TGTGCCAGGGATGGGCAGTTAACCCGCAGGGAAAAACTGTTTTTT. This gives the protein CARDGQLTRREKLFF. Based on the CDR3 plus reference TRBV19 and TRBJ1-4, the full variable domain is DGGITQSPKYLFRKEGQNVTLSCEQNLNHDAMYWYRQDPGQGLRLIYYSQIVNDFQKGDIAEGYSVSREKKESFPLTVTSAQKNPTAFYLCARDGQLTRREKLFFGSGTQLSVL.

CDR3 in DNA: TGTGCCAGCAGCGTAGACGGGGGAGCAGATACGCAGTATTTT. It is translated as CASSVDGGADTQYF. The genes are TRBV9 and TRBJ2-3; maybe TRBD2 (6 bases). The CDR3 has 14 amino acids. Germline loops: CDR1 SGDLS, CDR2 YYNGEE. Trimming took off 0 bases at V and 4 bases at J, with 9 bases between the two ends.

The gene calls are TRBV6-1 and TRBJ1-5; no firm D call. Per the germline V gene, CDR1 is MNHNS and CDR2 is SASEGT. The CDR3 spans 16 residues. Trimming pared 3 bases from V and 6 bases from J, leaving 18 bases between. Here the CDR3 DNA reads TGTGCCAGCAGTGACAGGACGGGGTTAGGGCCTCAGCCCCAGCATTTT. It codes for CASSDRTGLGPQPQHF.

The chain has TRBV27 and TRBJ1-1; 8 nucleotides align to TRBD1. V gave up 5 bases and J gave up 4 bases; unmatched junction bases: 9. The CDR3 has 15 amino acids. Germline lookup yields CDR1 MNHEY and CDR2 SMNVEV (reference sequence). The CDR3 DNA reads TGTGCCAGCAGTCCCCGTAGCAGGGGGCCCACTGAAGCTTTCTTT. It is translated as CASSPRSRGPTEAFF.

This chain joins TRBV9 and TRBJ2-3; perhaps TRBD1 as D (5 bases). Trimming removed 3 bases at V and 2 bases at J, with 13 bases between. Germline CDR1 and CDR2: SGDLS and YYNGEE. The CDR3 is 15 residues long. As DNA, the CDR3 is TGTGCCAGCAGCGCGCAGGGTTTTCCCACAGATACGCAGTATTTT. Translation: CASSAQGFPTDTQYF. The full variable domain, in which reference TRBV9 and TRBJ2-3 provide the parts outside the CDR3, is DSGVTQTPKHLITATGQRVTLRCSPRSGDLSVYWYQQSLDQGLQFLIQYYNGEERAKGNILERFSAQQFPDLHSELNLSSLELGDSALYFCASSAQGFPTDTQYFGPGTRLTVL.

This clone was seen a single time. J is TRBJ2-3 and V is TRBV25-1, with 10 bases matching TRBD2. CDR1 MGHDK and CDR2 SYGVNS come from the germline V gene. The V gene end was trimmed by 1 base and the J gene end by 5 bases; junction bases not matched to a gene: 9. This CDR3 is built from 17 residues. In DNA, the CDR3 is TGTGCCAGCAGTGAATTAGGTAGCGGGAGGTCGGGAGATACGCAGTATTTT. Encoded protein: CASSELGSGRSGDTQYF.

This sequence joins TRBV6-5 and TRBJ1-5; D may be TRBD1 (6 bases). V was shortened by 7 bases and J by 0 bases, with 10 bases between the two germline ends. The CDR3 is made up of 14 amino acids. CDR1 MNHEY and CDR2 SVGAGI come from the germline V gene. The CDR3 region is CASNDRFSNQPQHF. DNA of the CDR3: TGTGCCAGCAACGACAGGTTTAGCAATCAGCCCCAGCATTTT.

In its sample, this clone was seen once. This chain joins TRBV6-2 or TRBV6-3 and TRBJ1-4, with D possibly being TRBD1 (5 bases). CDR1 is MNHEY and CDR2 is SVGEGT in the germline V gene. The V gene lost 6 bases and the J gene lost 10 bases, with 21 bases spanning the gap. CDR3 length equals 15 residues. The CDR3 DNA reads TGTGCCAGCAGCGAGACCCGGGGGAACGGGGGAAAACTGTTTTTT. Translated: CASSETRGNGGKLFF.

The chain has TRBV5-1 and TRBJ1-2; TRBD1 matches at 11 bases. With V trimmed by 2 bases and J by 8 bases, 8 bases remained unmatched. CDR1 and CDR2 (germline): SGHRS, YFSETQ. This CDR3 is 15 amino acids long. CDR3 coding DNA: TGCGCCAGCAGCTTAGGGGACAGGGGGATAGGAGGCTACACCTTC. Protein sequence: CASSLGDRGIGGYTF. Filled out from reference TRBV5-1 and TRBJ1-2, the complete variable domain reads KAGVTQTPRYLIKTRGQQVTLSCSPISGHRSVSWYQQTPGQGLQFLFEYFSETQRNKGNFPGRFSGRQFSNSRSEMNVSTLELGDSALYLCASSLGDRGIGGYTFGSGTRLTVV.

The chain links TRBV10-3 to TRBJ1-1, with a possible D match to TRBD1 (5 bases). CDR1 is ENHRY, CDR2 SYGVKD, per germline. CDR3 size: 15 residues. Trimming cost V 3 bases and J 4 bases, with 15 bases left between them. The CDR3 nucleotides are TGTGCCATCAGTGACGCAGGGTCCGTTCTCACTGAAGCTTTCTTT. This codes for CAISDAGSVLTEAFF.

The chain employs TRBV7-9 and TRBJ1-5; D is unclear. V was pared by 4 bases and J by 6 bases, with 7 bases between. The CDR3 runs 12 residues. Germline loops: CDR1 SEHNR, CDR2 FQNEAQ (reference sequence). The CDR3, as DNA: TGTGCCAGCAGCTCCGGAGGTCAGCCCCAGCATTTT. It is translated as CASSSGGQPQHF.

The rearrangement uses TRBV7-3 and TRBJ1-2; D possibly corresponds to TRBD1 (5 bases). Germline V gene sequence: CDR1 SGHTA, CDR2 FQGTGA. This CDR3 comprises 13 residues. Trimming stripped 5 bases from V and 6 bases from J, with 13 bases between. This CDR3 reads CASSATGSDGYTF. In DNA form, the CDR3 reads TGTGCCAGCAGCGCAACAGGATCCGATGGCTACACCTTC.